This T cell receptor beta chain originates from a study of shared clonotypes between healthy human individuals. This clone was found once. Method: immunoSEQ multiplex PCR; TCRdb's copy keeps in-frame clones and lacks some. The data contain approximately 810,000 clones, 80% to 95% of them singletons. Naive CD8 cells lacked CD45RO and underwent positive selection for CCR7, leaving out terminally differentiated effector memory CD45RA+ cells. V lost 0 bases and J lost 3, with 12 bases in between. The CDR3 has 15 residues. Germline V CDR1 and CDR2: SGDLS, YYNGEE. The receptor comes from a man aged 25-45 years in good health. The material sequenced was naive CD8+ T cells sorted from blood. This chain joins TRBV9 and TRBJ1-1; D is undetermined. The CDR3, as DNA: TGTGCCAGCAGCGTAGGTTTTAGTGGGGACACTGAAGCTTTCTTT. Translating gives CASSVGFSGDTEAFF.